The present T cell receptor beta chain was sequenced within a study of cytomegalovirus exposure and HLA in healthy donors. Background on the study: Unique TCRs numbering about 87 million, obtained from HLA-typed donors, made up an early data release. Of several hundred genotyped donors, roughly 81% clustered with self-reported Caucasian donors. Study observations and caveats: Most of the CMV-associated TCR beta chains (in a later analysis) appeared to be HLA-restricted. With DRB1 most and HLA-C fewest, TCR association rates differed between HLA loci in a later analysis.

This clone was seen just once. Antigen unknown. Vbeta (60) and Jbeta (13) primers were used in the PCR. Measured with immunoSEQ multiplex PCR; TCRdb has only the in-frame clones, and not every one. The repertoire holds 160,000 or so clones, with approximately 80% as singletons. In germline, CDR1 is MRHNA, CDR2 SNTAGT. The length of the CDR3 is 11 residues. The ends were cut back, 2 bases at V and 7 bases at J, with 4 bases in the middle. The receptor comes from a man aged 25 to 40 in good health and CMV-seropositive. The chain carries TRBV6-4 and TRBJ2-3; D call uncertain. Input material: PBMCs. The DNA for the CDR3 is TGTGCCAGCAGTGACCTGTATACGCAGTATTTT. This gives the protein CASSDLYTQYF.